The source of this TCR beta chain is a study of shared clonotypes between healthy human individuals. This clone was seen a few times. No antigen is known for it. Several immunoSEQ plates held equal portions of the genomic DNA taken from each subset. The repertoire was sequenced with immunoSEQ multiplex PCR; TCRdb's copy has only in-frame clones and lacks some. The sample has roughly 490,000 clones, 70% to 80% seen once. Study-wide points: Only a few donors were included, so the genetic and exposure-history diversity represented was limited. Researchers sampled only blood; tissue repertoires likely differ.

The germline CDR1 and CDR2 sequences are SGHVS and FQNEAQ. CDR3 length: 15 amino acids. V shed 5 bases and J shed 4 bases, with 17 bases lying between them. The receptor was derived from a woman aged 40 to 50 in good health. Some clones in this sample may be carry-over from other donors' samples. The sequenced sample was PBMCs. The chain recombines TRBV7-8 with TRBJ2-5; D perhaps matches TRBD2 (8 bases). CDR3 sequence: CASSPREGAGETQYF. CDR3 bases: TGTGCCAGCAGCCCCCGGGAGGGGGCAGGAGAGACCCAGTACTTC.